The next 19 T cell receptor beta chains were all read from a single sample in a study of shared clonotypes between healthy human individuals (dated by TCRdb to 2020 to 2022). The library was produced with the immunoSEQ multiplex PCR assay. As stored in TCRdb, this immuneACCESS dataset retains in-frame rearrangements with V and J assigned. A fraction of the clones does not appear; measured against another copy, unresolved V genes explain less than half of the discrepancy, and the remainder lacks a known reason. The sample records hundreds of thousands of clones, around 78% of which are singletons. The ten largest make up around 2% of the sample. Sample: memory CD4+ T cells sorted from blood. Explained via the paper, the cell subset or site label denotes: CD45RA-negative fraction. These receptors all stem from a woman between 25 and 40 years old in good health.

The genes are TRBV5-6 and TRBJ2-7; 7 nucleotides line up with TRBD1. Per germline, CDR1 SGHDT and CDR2 YYEEEE. With V trimmed by 3 bases and J by 3 bases, 9 bases remained unmatched. The CDR3 has 15 amino acids. CDR3 coding DNA: TGTGCCAGCAGCTCTTGGGTCGGACAGGTCTACGAGCAGTACTTC. This gives the protein CASSSWVGQVYEQYF. The full variable domain, rest sourced from reference TRBV5-6 and TRBJ2-7, is DAGVTQSPTHLIKTRGQQVTLRCSPKSGHDTVSWYQQALGQGPQFIFQYYEEEERQRGNFPDRFSGHQFPNYSSELNVNALLLGDSALYLCASSSWVGQVYEQYFGPGTRLTVT.

The genes are TRBV19 and TRBJ1-2; no clear D gene. V was pared by 3 bases and J by 8 bases, with 13 bases between. Looked up from germline, CDR1 is LNHDA and CDR2 is SQIVND (reference sequence). The CDR3 is made up of 13 amino acids. The CDR3 DNA is TGTGCCAGTAGTATCCTGGACGTCCGGGGCTACACCTTC. This translates into CASSILDVRGYTF.

This clone showed up just a few times. The chain joins TRBV7-8 to TRBJ2-5, with D hard to call. The better agreement between TRBJ2-7 and the DNA end casts doubt on the J call. The CDR3 runs 13 residues. CDR1 is SGHVS and CDR2 is FQNEAQ in the germline V gene. In DNA, the CDR3 is TGTGCCAGCAGCTGGTCTGCTAAATCCGAGCAGTACTTC. Protein product: CASSWSAKSEQYF.

The chain recombines TRBV6-6 with TRBJ1-2, with D hard to call. The germline V gene encodes CDR1 MNHNY and CDR2 SVGAGI (reference sequence). V was clipped by 5 bases and J by 3 bases, with 19 bases between them. The length of the CDR3 is 16 residues. The CDR3 is CASSPTAASTDYGYTF. CDR3 nucleotide sequence: TGTGCCAGCAGTCCCACAGCCGCCAGCACGGACTATGGCTACACCTTC.

The V gene is TRBV5-1, the J gene TRBJ2-7, with unresolved D. Trimming left V 2 bases short and J 7 bases short, with 13 bases between. CDR1 SGHRS and CDR2 YFSETQ come from the germline V gene. The CDR3 covers 13 residues. For the CDR3, the DNA is TGCGCCAGCAGCTTCGGTTTGTCGCGGGAGCAGTACTTC. It specifies CASSFGLSREQYF.

This clone showed up just a few times. The J gene is TRBJ2-2, the V gene TRBV2; 9 nucleotides line up with TRBD2. Germline values: CDR1 SNHLY, CDR2 FYNNEI. V shed 7 bases, J shed 4 bases, and the junction held 7 bases outside the gene matches. The CDR3 runs to 15 residues. The CDR3 spells CASTLLTSGTGELFF. The DNA of the CDR3 is TGTGCCAGCACTCTTTTGACTAGCGGCACCGGGGAGCTGTTTTTT. Full variable domain (rest looked up from reference TRBV2 and TRBJ2-2): EPEVTQTPSHQVTQMGQEVILRCVPISNHLYFYWYRQILGQKVEFLVSFYNNEISEKSEIFDDQFSVERPDGSNFTLKIRSTKLEDSAMYFCASTLLTSGTGELFFGEGSRLTVL.

The genes are TRBV28 and TRBJ2-7; 10 bases fit TRBD2. V shed 7 bases, J shed 7 bases, and the junction held 13 bases outside the gene matches. Germline V gene lookup returns CDR1 MDHEN and CDR2 SYDVKM. The CDR3 runs 15 residues. This CDR3 reads CASTLGGLALFEQYF. The CDR3, as DNA: TGTGCCAGCACCCTAGGGGGACTAGCGTTGTTTGAGCAGTACTTC.

This sequence joins TRBV4-1 and TRBJ2-7, with 9 bases fitting TRBD1. Germline trimming cut 4 bases from V and 7 bases from J; bases unmatched to any gene: 11. Germline V gives CDR1 MGHRA, CDR2 YSYEKL. This CDR3 has 15 residues. The CDR3 bases are TGCGCCAGCAGCCCGTCAGGGACAGGGATTCGGGAGCAGTACTTC. Residues: CASSPSGTGIREQYF.

The chain links TRBV5-4 to TRBJ1-2; weak D call: TRBD1 (5 bases). Germline CDR1 SGHNT, CDR2 YYREEE (reference sequence). The CDR3 extends over 14 amino acids. The V end was cut by 5 bases, the J end by 2 bases, with 13 bases between. The CDR3 coding sequence is TGTGCCAGCAGACGGGTCGGGACGAACTATGGCTACACCTTC. It is translated as CASRRVGTNYGYTF.

This clone has just a few counts. The rearrangement joins TRBV14 to TRBJ2-3; D may match TRBD1 or TRBD2 (6 bases each). V lost 1 base, J lost 6 bases, and 11 bases lay in between. Germline values: CDR1 SGHDN, CDR2 FVKESK. The CDR3 runs to 14 residues. DNA for the CDR3: TGTGCCAGCAGCCAAGTGGGGGGCCGGGATACGCAGTATTTT. Encoded protein: CASSQVGGRDTQYF. Using reference TRBV14 and TRBJ2-3 for the parts outside the CDR3, the full variable domain is EAGVTQFPSHSVIEKGQTVTLRCDPISGHDNLYWYRRVMGKEIKFLLHFVKESKQDESGMPNNRFLAERTGGTYSTLKVQPAELEDSGVYFCASSQVGGRDTQYFGPGTRLTVL.

The rearrangement uses TRBV7-3 and TRBJ2-2; 9 nucleotides match TRBD2. This CDR3 is 15 amino acids long. After removal of 4 bases from V and 7 bases from J, the junction contained 7 bases not matched to a gene. Per germline, CDR1 SGHTA and CDR2 FQGTGA. CDR3 DNA: TGTGCCAGCAGCTCCCAGCGGGGGGTTGGCGGGGAGCTGTTTTTT. Translating gives CASSSQRGVGGELFF. Variable domain in full (rest from reference TRBV7-3 and TRBJ2-2): GAGVSQTPSNKVTEKGKYVELRCDPISGHTALYWYRQSLGQGPEFLIYFQGTGAADDSGLPNDRFFAVRPEGSVSTLKIQRTERGDSAVYLCASSSQRGVGGELFFGEGSRLTVL.

Only one count was recorded for this clone. The gene calls are TRBV5-1 and TRBJ2-1; unclear D gene. In germline, CDR1 is SGHRS, CDR2 YFSETQ. CDR3 length equals 12 residues. The V end was cut by 0 bases, the J end by 10 bases, with 8 bases between. This CDR3 reads CASSLVDREQFF. CDR3 DNA: TGCGCCAGCAGCTTGGTGGACCGGGAGCAGTTCTTC.

The table lists this clone with many counts. The rearrangement uses TRBV4-1 and TRBJ2-2; either TRBD1 or TRBD2 may supply D (7 bases each). Deletions cut 5 bases from V and 3 bases from J, with 10 bases between. The CDR3 runs 14 residues. The germline gives CDR1 MGHRA, CDR2 YSYEKL. The CDR3 nucleotides read TGCGCCAGCAGCGCAGGGGGGGACACCGGGGAGCTGTTTTTT. It encodes CASSAGGDTGELFF.

J is TRBJ2-2 and V is TRBV4-1; D is possibly TRBD1 (5 bases). Trimming removed 1 base from V and 4 bases from J, with 10 bases in between. This CDR3 is 15 amino acids long. The germline gives CDR1 MGHRA, CDR2 YSYEKL. The CDR3 DNA is TGCGCCAGCAGCCAAGGAATAAGGGGCACCGGGGAGCTGTTTTTT. This sequence encodes CASSQGIRGTGELFF.

A single count supports this clone. The rearrangement links TRBV4-1 to TRBJ2-1, with TRBD2 matching 8 bases. Trimming removed 5 bases from V and 0 bases from J; junction bases left unmatched: 6. The length of the CDR3 is 16 residues. In germline, CDR1 is MGHRA, CDR2 YSYEKL. The CDR3 reads CASSYNSGDSYNEQFF. In DNA form, the CDR3 reads TGCGCCAGCAGCTACAATAGCGGGGACTCCTACAATGAGCAGTTCTTC.

This clone was seen a handful of times. CDR3 sequence reads: CASTPTQGVSYNEQFF. CDR3 DNA sequence: TGTGCCAGCACCCCGACCCAGGGGGTCTCCTACAATGAGCAGTTCTTC. The V call is TRBV11-2, the J call TRBJ2-1, with 7 bases aligning to TRBD1. CDR1 and CDR2 from the germline V gene are SGHAT and FQNNGV. The V gene end was trimmed by 7 bases and the J gene end by 0 bases; junction bases not matched to a gene: 9. CDR3 length equals 16 residues.

This rearrangement joins TRBV5-1 to TRBJ2-7; D is ambiguous. There are 15 residues in the CDR3. CDR1 is SGHRS, CDR2 YFSETQ, per germline. V was shortened by 0 bases and J by 3 bases, with 13 bases between the two germline ends. The CDR3 nucleotides read TGCGCCAGCAGCTTGGGCTGGACCCAGGTCTACGAGCAGTACTTC. This codes for CASSLGWTQVYEQYF.

This clone was detected only once. The chain couples TRBV10-3 to TRBJ1-4, with 8 bases identical to TRBD1. V dropped 2 bases and J dropped 4; count of bases not matched to a gene: 3. The CDR3 runs 15 residues. Germline CDR1 reads ENHRY; CDR2 reads SYGVKD. CDR3 sequence: CAISEVGTGNEKLFF. For the CDR3, the DNA is TGTGCCATCAGTGAGGTCGGGACAGGTAATGAAAAACTGTTTTTT.

This clone has a single count. This chain uses TRBV5-8 with TRBJ1-5, with 10 bases lining up with TRBD1. V lost 4 bases, J lost 7 bases, and 11 bases stayed unmatched. The CDR3 runs to 16 residues. The V gene's germline CDR1 is SGHTS and CDR2 YDEGEE. This CDR3 is CASSGFFGTGVQPQHF. CDR3 nucleotides: TGTGCCAGCAGCGGATTTTTCGGGACAGGGGTACAGCCCCAGCATTTT. Based on the CDR3 plus reference TRBV5-8 and TRBJ1-5, the full variable domain is EAGVTQSPTHLIKTRGQQATLRCSPISGHTSVYWYQQALGLGLQFLLWYDEGEERNRGNFPPRFSGRQFPNYSSELNVNALELEDSALYLCASSGFFGTGVQPQHFGDGTRLSIL.